This TCR beta chain emerged from a study of cytomegalovirus exposure and HLA in healthy donors. CDR1 is MGHRA and CDR2 is YSYEKL in the germline V gene. This CDR3 comprises 15 residues. For this clone: Antigen unknown.

Overall study results and limits: A previous analysis found most TCR beta V segments productive roughly 87% or roughly 30% of the time.

In the PCR, 60 Vbeta and 13 Jbeta primers were used. Measured with immunoSEQ multiplex PCR; TCRdb has only the in-frame clones, and not every one. The table lists around 130,000 clones, 81% of them singletons, with approximately 2% in the top ten. Sequencing was carried out using PBMCs. The origin of this receptor is a man aged 35 to 55 in good health and CMV-seronegative. The chain recombines TRBV4-1 with TRBJ2-5; TRBD1 is a possible D gene (6 bases). Matching the DNA end better, TRBJ2-7 makes the J call doubtful. The CDR3 reads CASSQEETGPYEQYF. The DNA for the CDR3 is TGCGCCAGCAGCCAAGAAGAGACAGGACCCTACGAGCAGTACTTC.